This TCR beta chain was captured by sequencing in a study of identical twins. After removal of 0 bases from V and 4 bases from J, the junction contained 1 base not matched to a gene. Germline V CDR1 and CDR2: SGHRS, YFSETQ. This CDR3 contains 14 residues. From the 5' RACE reads, TCRdb called clonotypes with MiXCR, one entry per CDR3 protein. This sample yields some 1,700,000 distinct CDR3 sequences, of which under 35% are seen a single time; around 0.3% belongs to the top ten. The specimen sequenced was cord blood. The clonotype was recovered from a newborn girl in good health. This rearrangement joins TRBV5-1 to TRBJ2-3, with 8 bases lining up with TRBD1. This chain's CDR3 is CASSLVDRADTQYF. The CDR3 DNA is TGCGCCAGCAGCTTGGTGGACAGGGCAGATACGCAGTATTTT. Complete variable domain (other parts from reference TRBV5-1 and TRBJ2-3): KAGVTQTPRYLIKTRGQQVTLSCSPISGHRSVSWYQQTPGQGLQFLFEYFSETQRNKGNFPGRFSGRQFSNSRSEMNVSTLELGDSALYLCASSLVDRADTQYFGPGTRLTVL.